A selection of T cell receptor beta chains follows, all from one sample in a study of beta chain features in type 1 diabetes. The protocol was immunoSEQ multiplex PCR, while the TCRdb copy is restricted to in-frame clones and leaves out a portion. Among 300,000 to 350,000 clones listed, roughly a fifth were seen once. Sequenced material: naive CD4+ T cells from blood. These receptors came from a woman aged 18-29 years in good health. CDR3s include the opening cysteine and the closing phenylalanine or tryptophan. The D gene is left open where the match is weak. The listing skips clone size in some rows; elsewhere it reads once, few, many or a size class.

d_call | j_call | v_call | cdr3_length | clone_size | cdr3_aa | cdr3_nt
TRBD1 | TRBJ1-1 | TRBV29-1 | 14 | few | CSVELQGLNTEAFF | TGCAGCGTTGAACTACAGGGGTTGAACACTGAAGCTTTCTTT
TRBD1 | TRBJ1-2 | TRBV29-1 | 13 | few | CSVEPGQGVGYTF | TGCAGCGTTGAACCCGGACAGGGGGTGGGCTACACCTTC
NA | TRBJ2-6 | TRBV6-5 | 14 | NA | CASRRGSGANVLTF | TGTGCCAGCAGACGGGGCTCTGGGGCCAACGTCCTGACTTTC
TRBD2 | TRBJ2-5 | TRBV10-3 | 15 | NA | CAISEMVAGGVTQYF | TGTGCCATCAGTGAGATGGTAGCGGGGGGGGTGACCCAGTACTTC
TRBD2 | TRBJ2-1 | TRBV9 | 14 | few | CASKEASGSEEQFF | TGTGCCAGCAAGGAGGCTAGCGGGAGTGAAGAGCAGTTCTTC
NA | TRBJ1-2 | TRBV27 | 14 | NA | CASSFGRGEYGYTF | TGTGCCAGCAGTTTTGGGAGGGGAGAATATGGCTACACCTTC
NA | TRBJ2-1 | TRBV15 | 14 | NA | CATSRAGGYNEQFF | TGTGCCACCAGCAGAGCCGGTGGCTACAATGAGCAGTTCTTC
TRBD2 | TRBJ2-1 | TRBV19 | 13 | NA | CASASGRGNEQFF | TGTGCCAGCGCTAGCGGGAGGGGGAATGAGCAGTTCTTC
TRBD2 | TRBJ2-5 | TRBV18 | 17 | NA | CASSPKRTSGSQETQYF | TGTGCCAGCTCACCGAAGCGGACTAGCGGGAGTCAAGAGACCCAGTACTTC
TRBD1 | TRBJ2-5 | TRBV2 | 17 | NA | CASSEAGSTGGGETQYF | TGTGCCAGCAGTGAAGCAGGCTCGACAGGGGGCGGCGAGACCCAGTACTTC
NA | TRBJ2-1 | TRBV9 | 15 | NA | CASSVEDSSYNEQFF | TGTGCCAGCAGCGTAGAAGACAGTAGCTACAATGAGCAGTTCTTC
NA | TRBJ2-3 | TRBV7-2 | 15 | NA | CASSLDGGRTDTQYF | TGTGCCAGCAGCTTAGATGGGGGCAGGACAGATACGCAGTATTTT
TRBD2 | TRBJ2-5 | TRBV9 | 15 | few | CASSVGVAGEETQYF | TGTGCCAGCAGCGTAGGGGTAGCGGGGGAAGAGACCCAGTACTTC
TRBD1 | TRBJ1-1 | TRBV30 | 15 | NA | CAWLKDGTVGTEAFF | TGTGCCTGGCTCAAGGATGGGACAGTGGGGACTGAAGCTTTCTTT
NA | TRBJ2-6 | TRBV19 | 15 | few | CASTQGISGANVLTF | TGTGCCAGTACCCAGGGGATCTCTGGGGCCAACGTCCTGACTTTC
NA | TRBJ2-7 | TRBV7-9 | 12 | few | CASSLRGYEQYF | TGTGCCAGCAGCTTGAGGGGGTACGAGCAGTACTTC
NA | TRBJ2-1 | TRBV7-2 | 16 | NA | CASSASGGRAYNEQFF | TGTGCCAGCAGCGCGTCGGGGGGCAGAGCTTACAATGAGCAGTTCTTC
TRBD1 | TRBJ1-2 | TRBV30 | 12 | NA | CAWSVTGNGYTF | TGTGCCTGGAGTGTGACAGGGAATGGCTACACCTTC
NA | TRBJ2-3 | TRBV7-9 | 14 | once | CASSLGTGGDTQYF | TGTGCCAGCAGCCTCGGGACTGGCGGAGATACGCAGTATTTT
TRBD2 | TRBJ2-7 | TRBV30 | 15 | few | CAWRSSPGGSYEQYF | TGTGCCTGGAGAAGCTCGCCGGGGGGCTCCTACGAGCAGTACTTC
TRBD1 | TRBJ2-5 | TRBV6-1 | 14 | NA | CASNPGGLGETQYF | TGTGCCAGCAACCCAGGGGGCCTGGGGGAGACCCAGTACTTC
NA | TRBJ2-5 | TRBV5-5 | 14 | NA | CASSLTGVQETQYF | TGTGCCAGCAGCTTGACCGGGGTCCAAGAGACCCAGTACTTC
NA | TRBJ2-1 | TRBV30 | 14 | NA | CAWRNLRTHNEQFF | TGTGCCTGGAGAAACTTGCGTACCCACAATGAGCAGTTCTTC
TRBD1 | TRBJ1-2 | TRBV9 | 13 | few | CASSPGTASLDTF | TGTGCCAGCAGCCCAGGGACAGCCTCTCTCGACACCTTC
NA | TRBJ2-1 | TRBV30 | 16 | few | CAWSVREQAWTNEQFF | TGTGCCTGGAGTGTAAGGGAGCAAGCCTGGACCAATGAGCAGTTCTTC
NA | TRBJ1-1 | TRBV7-9 | 12 | NA | CASSLTGTEAFF | TGTGCCAGCAGCCTAACAGGAACCGAAGCTTTCTTT
TRBD2 | TRBJ2-1 | TRBV27 | 14 | few | CASSLAGGYNEQFF | TGTGCCAGCAGTTTAGCGGGGGGATACAATGAGCAGTTCTTC
TRBD1 | TRBJ2-5 | TRBV7-9 | 15 | few | CASSSGQGRGETQYF | TGTGCCAGCAGCTCGGGACAGGGTCGAGGAGAGACCCAGTACTTC
NA | TRBJ2-2 | TRBV5-6 | 13 | few | CASSLGDSGELFF | TGTGCCAGCAGCTTAGGGGATTCCGGGGAGCTGTTTTTT